This T cell receptor (beta chain) was identified during a study of cytomegalovirus exposure and HLA in healthy donors. Looking at the study overall: About four fifths of roughly 430 genotyped donors fell in the Caucasian-associated ancestry cluster. Study conclusions and caveats: An observed cluster of highly shared sequence variants was recorded as a likely sequencing artifact. TRBV6-2, TRBV6-3 and other indistinguishable V segments were excluded. In a later analysis, common viral pathogens appeared linked to several of the most significant clusters.

Germline V gene lookup returns CDR1 GTSNPN and CDR2 SVGIG (reference sequence). The V and J ends lost 2 bases and 7 bases respectively, with 17 bases between them. The CDR3 contains 14 residues. Points on this clone: Its matching antigen is unknown.

Researchers ran the PCR with 60 Vbeta and 13 Jbeta primers. Libraries were prepared by immunoSEQ multiplex PCR; TCRdb keeps only in-frame clonotypes and omits some of them. The top ten hold roughly 2.8% of the sample, which has 150,000 or so clones, about four fifths seen once. The rearrangement uses TRBV30 and TRBJ1-2; tentative D call: TRBD1 (6 bases). The specimen was PBMCs. The clonotype comes from a man aged 18 to 29 in good health and CMV-seronegative. Here the CDR3 DNA reads TGTGCCTGGAGTCATGAGGGGGTATTGGGTGGCTACACCTTC. As protein: CAWSHEGVLGGYTF.